These T cell receptor beta chains were read from a single sample in a study of T cells in Graves' hyperthyroidism and ophthalmopathy. TCRdb used MiXCR to reprocess the multiplex PCR reads, holding one entry per CDR3 protein. Seen here are a few hundred thousand distinct CDR3 sequences, approximately 14% observed once, and the top ten hold 7.3%. Sequenced input: blood. All receptors come from a woman in her twenties or thirties with Graves' hyperthyroidism. Each CDR3 is given with its conserved first and last residue. D genes are given only for firm matches. Each size is once, few, many or a size class.

many	TRBV9	TRBD2	TRBJ2-2	CASSGERDAITGELFF	TGTGCCAGCAGCGGGGAGCGGGACGCGATCACCGGGGAGCTGTTTTTT
many	TRBV7-2	-	TRBJ2-7	CASSPFATYEQYF	TGTGCCAGCAGCCCCTTTGCGACCTACGAGCAGTACTTC
many	TRBV6-1	-	TRBJ2-3	CASSWSQLASTQYF	TGTGCCAGCAGTTGGTCCCAACTAGCTAGTACGCAGTATTTT
many	TRBV20-1	-	TRBJ1-2	CSARQTATYGYTF	TGCAGTGCTAGGCAGACAGCGACCTATGGCTACACCTTC
many	TRBV11-2	TRBD2	TRBJ2-1	CASSLEGLAAYNEQFF	TGTGCCAGCAGCTTAGAGGGACTAGCAGCCTACAATGAGCAGTTCTTC
many	TRBV4-2	TRBD2	TRBJ2-1	CASSQDGDYYNEQFF	TGTGCCAGCAGCCAAGATGGGGACTACTACAATGAGCAGTTCTTC
many	TRBV5-6	-	TRBJ1-2	CASSLSGGAEGGYTF	TGTGCCAGCAGCTTGTCCGGGGGCGCAGAGGGAGGCTACACCTTC
many	TRBV28	TRBD1	TRBJ1-5	CASSAPDRGDNQPQHF	TGTGCCAGCAGTGCCCCGGACAGGGGGGACAATCAGCCCCAGCATTTT
many	TRBV2	-	TRBJ1-1	CASSGLRSRLGAFF	TGTGCCAGCAGTGGTTTGAGATCGCGACTGGGAGCTTTCTTT
many	TRBV11-2	-	TRBJ2-4	CASSMTARIAKNIQYF	TGTGCCAGCAGCATGACAGCCAGAATAGCCAAAAACATTCAGTACTTC
many	TRBV5-1	-	TRBJ2-7	CASSLTGGRAYEQYF	TGCGCCAGCAGCTTGACAGGGGGGAGGGCCTACGAGCAGTACTTC